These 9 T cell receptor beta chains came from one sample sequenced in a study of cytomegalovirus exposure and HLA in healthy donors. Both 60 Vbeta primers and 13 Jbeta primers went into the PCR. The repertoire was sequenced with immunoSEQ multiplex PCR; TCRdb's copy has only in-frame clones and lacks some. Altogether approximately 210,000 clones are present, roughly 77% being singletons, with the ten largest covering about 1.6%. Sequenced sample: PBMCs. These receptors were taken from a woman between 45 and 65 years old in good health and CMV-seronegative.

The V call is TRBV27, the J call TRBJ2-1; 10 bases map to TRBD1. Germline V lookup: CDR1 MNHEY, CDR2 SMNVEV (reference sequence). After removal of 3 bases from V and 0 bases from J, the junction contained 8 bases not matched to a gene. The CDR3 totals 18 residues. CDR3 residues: CASSFGDRGPTSYNEQFF. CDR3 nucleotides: TGTGCCAGCAGTTTCGGGGACAGGGGCCCGACCTCCTACAATGAGCAGTTCTTC.

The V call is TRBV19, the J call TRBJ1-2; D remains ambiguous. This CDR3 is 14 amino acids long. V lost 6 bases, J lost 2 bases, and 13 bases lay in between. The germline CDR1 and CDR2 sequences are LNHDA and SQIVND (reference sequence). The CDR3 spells CASRPLPGNYGYTF. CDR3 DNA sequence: TGTGCCAGTAGACCCCTCCCAGGAAACTATGGCTACACCTTC.

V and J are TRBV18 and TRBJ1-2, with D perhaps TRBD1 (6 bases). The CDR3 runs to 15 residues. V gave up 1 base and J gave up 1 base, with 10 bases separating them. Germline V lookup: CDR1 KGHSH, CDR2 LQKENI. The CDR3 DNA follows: TGTGCCAGCTCACCACGGACAGCTAGTAACTATGGCTACACCTTC. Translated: CASSPRTASNYGYTF. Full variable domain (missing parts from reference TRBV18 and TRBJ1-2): NAGVMQNPRHLVRRRGQEARLRCSPMKGHSHVYWYRQLPEEGLKFMVYLQKENIIDESGMPKERFSAEFPKEGPSILRIQQVVRGDSAAYFCASSPRTASNYGYTFGSGTRLTVV.

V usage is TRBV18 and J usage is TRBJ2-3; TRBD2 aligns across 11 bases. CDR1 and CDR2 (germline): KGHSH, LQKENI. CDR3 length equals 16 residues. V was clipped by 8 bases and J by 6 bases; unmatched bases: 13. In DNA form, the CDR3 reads TGTGCCAGCGCCCGCCCCCTAGCGGGGGGAACGGATACGCAGTATTTT. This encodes CASARPLAGGTDTQYF.

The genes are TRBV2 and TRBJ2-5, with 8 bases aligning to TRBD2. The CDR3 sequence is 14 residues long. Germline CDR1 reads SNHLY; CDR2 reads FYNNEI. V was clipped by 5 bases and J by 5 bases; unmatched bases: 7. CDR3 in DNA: TGTGCCAGCAGTCGGCAGGGCGGGGGGGAGACCCAGTACTTC. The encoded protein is CASSRQGGGETQYF.

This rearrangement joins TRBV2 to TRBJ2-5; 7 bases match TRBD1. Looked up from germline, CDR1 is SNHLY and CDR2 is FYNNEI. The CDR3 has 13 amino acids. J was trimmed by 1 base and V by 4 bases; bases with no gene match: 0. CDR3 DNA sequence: TGTGCCAGCAGTGGGGACAGCCAAGAGACCCAGTACTTC. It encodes CASSGDSQETQYF.

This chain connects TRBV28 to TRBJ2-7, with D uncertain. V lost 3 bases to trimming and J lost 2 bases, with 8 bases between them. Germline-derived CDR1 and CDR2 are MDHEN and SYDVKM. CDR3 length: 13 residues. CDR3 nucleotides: TGTGCCAGCAGTTTCCTTGGAGCCTACGAGCAGTACTTC. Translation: CASSFLGAYEQYF. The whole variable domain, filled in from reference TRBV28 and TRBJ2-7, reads DVKVTQSSRYLVKRTGEKVFLECVQDMDHENMFWYRQDPGLGLRLIYFSYDVKMKEKGDIPEGYSVSREKKERFSLILESASTNQTSMYLCASSFLGAYEQYFGPGTRLTVT.

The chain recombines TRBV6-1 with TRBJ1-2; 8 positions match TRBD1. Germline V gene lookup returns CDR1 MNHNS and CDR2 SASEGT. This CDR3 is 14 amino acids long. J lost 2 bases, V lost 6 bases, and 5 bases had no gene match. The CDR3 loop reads CASRRTGTNYGYTF. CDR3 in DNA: TGTGCCAGCAGAAGGACAGGGACGAACTATGGCTACACCTTC.

The CDR3, as DNA: TGCGCCAGCAGCTGGACCGCGGGGGGGAACACTGAAGCTTTCTTT. It yields the protein CASSWTAGGNTEAFF. The chain uses TRBV5-1 and TRBJ1-1; D may be TRBD1 (5 bases). Germline CDR1 and CDR2: SGHRS and YFSETQ. The V and J ends lost 3 bases and 1 base respectively, with 13 bases between them. This CDR3 has 15 residues. Variable domain in full (rest from reference TRBV5-1 and TRBJ1-1): KAGVTQTPRYLIKTRGQQVTLSCSPISGHRSVSWYQQTPGQGLQFLFEYFSETQRNKGNFPGRFSGRQFSNSRSEMNVSTLELGDSALYLCASSWTAGGNTEAFFGQGTRLTVV.